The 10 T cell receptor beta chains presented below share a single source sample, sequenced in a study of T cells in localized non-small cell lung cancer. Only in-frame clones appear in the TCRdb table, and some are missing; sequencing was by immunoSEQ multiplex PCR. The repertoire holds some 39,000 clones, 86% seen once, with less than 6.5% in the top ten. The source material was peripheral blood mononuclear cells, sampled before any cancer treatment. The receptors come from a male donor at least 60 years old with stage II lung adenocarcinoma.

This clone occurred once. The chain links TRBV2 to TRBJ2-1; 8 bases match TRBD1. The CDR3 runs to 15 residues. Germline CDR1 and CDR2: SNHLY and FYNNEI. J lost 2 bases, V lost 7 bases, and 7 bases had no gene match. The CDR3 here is CASKELQGAYNEQFF. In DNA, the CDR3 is TGTGCCAGCAAGGAGTTACAGGGGGCCTACAATGAGCAGTTCTTC.

The CDR3 sequence is CASLDSQGFGEQYF. The CDR3 bases are TGTGCCAGCCTCGATTCACAGGGATTTGGCGAGCAGTACTTC. The chain joins TRBV6-5 to TRBJ2-7, with D perhaps matching TRBD1 (6 bases). The CDR3 loop spans 14 amino acids. Germline CDR1 reads MNHEY; CDR2 reads SVGAGI. Trimming removed 8 bases at V and 6 bases at J, with 20 bases between.

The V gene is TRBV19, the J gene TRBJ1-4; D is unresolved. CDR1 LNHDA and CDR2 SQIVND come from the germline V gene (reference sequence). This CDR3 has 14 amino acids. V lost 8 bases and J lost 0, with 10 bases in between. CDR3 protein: CASCSGPTNEKLFF. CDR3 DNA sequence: TGTGCCAGTTGCTCAGGCCCAACTAATGAAAAACTGTTTTTT.

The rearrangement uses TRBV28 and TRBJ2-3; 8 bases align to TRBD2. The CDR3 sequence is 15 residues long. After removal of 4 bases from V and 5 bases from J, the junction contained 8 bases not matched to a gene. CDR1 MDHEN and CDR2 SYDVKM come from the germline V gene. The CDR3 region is CASSSGGGRGDTQYF. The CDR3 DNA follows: TGTGCCAGCAGTTCCGGCGGGGGGCGTGGAGATACGCAGTATTTT.

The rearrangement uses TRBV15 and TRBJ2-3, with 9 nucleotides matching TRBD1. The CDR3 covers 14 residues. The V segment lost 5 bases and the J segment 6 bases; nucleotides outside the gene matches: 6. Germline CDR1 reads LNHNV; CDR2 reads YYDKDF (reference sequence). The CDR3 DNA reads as TGTGCCACCAGCCAGGACAGGGGAGGGGATACGCAGTATTTT. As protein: CATSQDRGGDTQYF.

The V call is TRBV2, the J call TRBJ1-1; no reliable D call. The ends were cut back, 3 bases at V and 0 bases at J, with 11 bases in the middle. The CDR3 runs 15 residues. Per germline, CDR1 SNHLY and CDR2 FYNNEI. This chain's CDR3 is CASSESVGMNTEAFF. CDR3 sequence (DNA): TGTGCCAGCAGTGAGAGTGTTGGGATGAACACTGAAGCTTTCTTT.

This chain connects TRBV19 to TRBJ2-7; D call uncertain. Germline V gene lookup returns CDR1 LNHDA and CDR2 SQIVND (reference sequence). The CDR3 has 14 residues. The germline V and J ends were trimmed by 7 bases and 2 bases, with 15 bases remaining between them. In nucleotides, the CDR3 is TGTGCCAGTAAGCCCCGGATGAATACCTACGAGCAGTACTTC. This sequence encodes CASKPRMNTYEQYF.

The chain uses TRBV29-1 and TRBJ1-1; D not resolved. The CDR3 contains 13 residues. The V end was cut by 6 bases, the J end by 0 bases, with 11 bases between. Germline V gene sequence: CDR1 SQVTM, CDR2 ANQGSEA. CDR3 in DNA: TGCAGCGTCCAAAGGGTATTGAACACTGAAGCTTTCTTT. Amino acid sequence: CSVQRVLNTEAFF.

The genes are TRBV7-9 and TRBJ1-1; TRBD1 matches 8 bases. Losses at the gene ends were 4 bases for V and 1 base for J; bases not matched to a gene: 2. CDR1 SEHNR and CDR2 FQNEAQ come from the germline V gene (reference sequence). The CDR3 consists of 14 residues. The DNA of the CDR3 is TGTGCCAGCAGCTCCGGGACAGGGAACACTGAAGCTTTCTTT. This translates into CASSSGTGNTEAFF. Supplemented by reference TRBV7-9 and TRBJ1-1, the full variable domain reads DTGVSQNPRHKITKRGQNVTFRCDPISEHNRLYWYRQTLGQGPEFLTYFQNEAQLEKSRLLSDRFSAERPKGSFSTLEIQRTEQGDSAMYLCASSSGTGNTEAFFGQGTRLTVV.

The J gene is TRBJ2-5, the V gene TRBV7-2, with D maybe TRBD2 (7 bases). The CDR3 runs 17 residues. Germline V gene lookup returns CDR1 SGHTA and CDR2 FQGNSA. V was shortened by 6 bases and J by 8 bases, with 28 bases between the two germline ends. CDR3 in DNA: TGTGCCAGCAGTCGACGGGGGGCAACAGACCAAGAGGCAACCCAGTACTTC. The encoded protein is CASSRRGATDQEATQYF.